This passage covers 24 T cell receptor beta chains from one sample sequenced in a study of PD-1 blockade in classical Hodgkin lymphoma. The method was immunoSEQ multiplex PCR; TCRdb's version includes in-frame clones alone and lacks a portion of them. Altogether 25,000 to 30,000 clones are present, 80% to 95% being singletons, with the ten largest covering about 4%. Time point noted: newly diagnosed, previously untreated cHL patient sample. Sequencing was performed on peripheral blood mononuclear cells (PBMCs). All receptors derive from a human donor with classical Hodgkin lymphoma.

Here the CDR3 reads CASRTGNEKLFF. CDR3 nucleotides: TGTGCCAGCAGAACAGGAAATGAAAAACTGTTTTTT. The V and J genes are TRBV28 and TRBJ1-4, with D tentatively TRBD1 (5 bases). V lost 6 bases and J lost 5, with 7 bases in between. This CDR3 has 12 amino acids. CDR1 MDHEN and CDR2 SYDVKM come from the germline V gene. Filled out from reference TRBV28 and TRBJ1-4, the complete variable domain reads DVKVTQSSRYLVKRTGEKVFLECVQDMDHENMFWYRQDPGLGLRLIYFSYDVKMKEKGDIPEGYSVSREKKERFSLILESASTNQTSMYLCASRTGNEKLFFGSGTQLSVL.

By sample fraction, this clone is medium-sized (0.01 to 0.1%). This chain links TRBV7-2 with TRBJ2-4; tentative D call: TRBD1 (6 bases). CDR3 length: 15 residues. Per germline, CDR1 SGHTA and CDR2 FQGNSA. Trimming took 5 bases from V and 5 from J, leaving 16 bases between them. CDR3 region: CASSARQGPENIQYF. CDR3 nucleotides: TGTGCCAGCAGCGCGAGGCAGGGGCCGGAAAACATTCAGTACTTC.

Written as DNA, the CDR3 is TGTGCCAGCAGCTTGGTCGGCCAGGGTGGCACCTTC. Protein sequence: CASSLVGQGGTF. The rearrangement joins TRBV5-4 to TRBJ1-2; D may be TRBD1 (5 bases). Per the germline V gene, CDR1 is SGHNT and CDR2 is YYREEE (reference sequence). Deletions cut 0 bases from V and 13 bases from J, with 13 bases between. This CDR3 contains 12 residues.

J is TRBJ2-7 and V is TRBV6-5; 9 nucleotides align to TRBD1. The CDR3 spans 14 residues. Germline V CDR1 and CDR2: MNHEY, SVGAGI. V trimming: 7 bases; J trimming: 2 bases; junction bases outside the gene matches: 6. CDR3 amino acids: CASTSTGGAYEQYF. Here the CDR3 DNA reads TGTGCCAGCACCTCGACAGGGGGGGCCTACGAGCAGTACTTC.

This CDR3 reads CASRGTGGGLTGELFF. CDR3 coding DNA: TGTGCCAGCAGGGGGACAGGGGGCGGGCTGACCGGGGAGCTGTTTTTT. V gene TRBV28 combines with J gene TRBJ2-2; 12 bases line up with TRBD1. The junction had 7 bases not matched to a gene; V was cut back by 6 bases and J by 5 bases. Germline loops: CDR1 MDHEN, CDR2 SYDVKM. This CDR3 contains 16 residues.

This CDR3 reads CASSRMAENTGELFF. As DNA, the CDR3 is TGCGCCAGCAGCCGGATGGCCGAAAACACCGGGGAGCTGTTTTTT. The genes are TRBV5-1 and TRBJ2-2; D not certain. Germline CDR1 is SGHRS and CDR2 is YFSETQ. V lost 4 bases and J lost 2, with 12 bases in between. The CDR3 runs 15 residues.

This CDR3 reads CASEGQGNTEAFF. The CDR3 region has the DNA TGTGCCAGTGAGGGGCAGGGTAACACTGAAGCTTTCTTT. This rearrangement joins TRBV14 to TRBJ1-1; the D gene is possibly TRBD1 (5 bases). The CDR3 contains 13 residues. V dropped 9 bases and J dropped 2 bases, with 13 bases sitting between them. The V gene's germline CDR1 is SGHDN and CDR2 FVKESK.

The rearrangement uses TRBV5-4 and TRBJ2-5; the match to TRBD2 covers 7 bases. Germline V gene lookup returns CDR1 SGHNT and CDR2 YYREEE (reference sequence). The CDR3 extends over 14 amino acids. The ends lost 3 bases at V and 13 bases at J; junction bases unmatched: 15. CDR3 protein: CASSSYTTAGPTYF. The DNA of the CDR3 is TGTGCCAGCAGCTCCTATACTACAGCGGGACCGACGTACTTC.

The CDR3: CASTRTGGRHEQYF. CDR3 nucleotides: TGCGCCAGCACCCGGACAGGGGGGCGCCACGAGCAGTACTTC. This sequence joins TRBV4-1 and TRBJ2-7; 10 nucleotides match TRBD1. Germline V lookup: CDR1 MGHRA, CDR2 YSYEKL. This CDR3 comprises 14 residues. Unmatched junction bases numbered 8, after V lost 7 bases and J lost 5 bases.

With regard to this clone: The junction differs from germline at one of its ends, possibly a read error. V and J are TRBV28 and TRBJ2-5; 9 nucleotides line up with TRBD1. The length of the CDR3 is 12 residues. The germline V gene encodes CDR1 MDHEN and CDR2 SYDVKM. The CDR3 here is CASSLRTGAPHF. As DNA, the CDR3 is TGTGCCAGCAGTTTAAGGACAGGGGCTCCCCACTTC. The whole variable domain, filled in from reference TRBV28 and TRBJ2-5, reads DVKVTQSSRYLVKRTGEKVFLECVQDMDHENMFWYRQDPGLGLRLIYFSYDVKMKEKGDIPEGYSVSREKKERFSLILESASTNQTSMYLCASSLRTGAPHFGPGTRLLVL.

This chain joins TRBV5-1 and TRBJ2-3, with 7 bases lining up with TRBD1. Germline assignment: CDR1 SGHRS and CDR2 YFSETQ. The V and J ends lost 5 bases and 1 base, in that order; junction bases with no gene match: 10. This CDR3 comprises 16 residues. The CDR3 region has the DNA TGCGCCAGCAGACCTACAGGGGTCTGGGGCACAGATACGCAGTATTTT. It codes for CASRPTGVWGTDTQYF.

This rearrangement joins TRBV7-2 to TRBJ2-3; D possibly uses TRBD1 or TRBD2 (5 bases each). There are 17 residues in the CDR3. Germline loops: CDR1 SGHTA, CDR2 FQGNSA. Trimming left V 2 bases short and J 2 bases short, with 17 bases between. The CDR3, as DNA: TGTGCCAGCAGCTTACAACGAGGTGGGGGTCACACAGATACGCAGTATTTT. Protein product: CASSLQRGGGHTDTQYF.

This chain uses TRBV10-3 with TRBJ2-7; 9 bases map to TRBD1. Germline CDR1 is ENHRY and CDR2 is SYGVKD. The CDR3 has 14 amino acids. The V and J ends lost 4 bases and 3 bases, in that order; junction bases with no gene match: 4. This CDR3 is CAISATGGFYEQYF. CDR3 sequence (DNA): TGTGCCATCAGTGCGACAGGGGGGTTCTACGAGCAGTACTTC.

This chain uses TRBV11-2 with TRBJ2-1, with TRBD2 matching 10 bases. V shed 6 bases, J shed 7 bases, and the junction held 6 bases outside the gene matches. The CDR3 contains 14 residues. CDR1 is SGHAT and CDR2 is FQNNGV in the germline V gene. The CDR3 DNA reads TGTGCCAGCAGTCTGACTAGCGGGTTTAATGAGCAGTTCTTC. Its translation: CASSLTSGFNEQFF.

The V call is TRBV5-1, the J call TRBJ2-7, with D possibly matching TRBD1 (6 bases). Deletions cut 5 bases from V and 5 bases from J, with 17 bases between. The CDR3 extends over 14 amino acids. Per the germline V gene, CDR1 is SGHRS and CDR2 is YFSETQ. The CDR3 spells CASRPGHALHEQYF. As DNA, the CDR3 is TGCGCCAGCAGGCCGGGACACGCTCTCCACGAGCAGTACTTC.

V gene TRBV2 combines with J gene TRBJ2-3; no clear D. The ends were cut back, 2 bases at V and 0 bases at J, with 9 bases in the middle. The CDR3 covers 15 residues. Germline values: CDR1 SNHLY, CDR2 FYNNEI. Here the CDR3 reads CASSESIPSTDTQYF. The CDR3 nucleotides are TGTGCCAGCAGTGAAAGCATCCCAAGCACAGATACGCAGTATTTT.

V and J are TRBV28 and TRBJ2-2; TRBD1 or TRBD2 may be the D gene (6 bases each). V lost 6 bases and J lost 0, with 14 bases in between. The CDR3 extends over 16 amino acids. Germline V gene sequence: CDR1 MDHEN, CDR2 SYDVKM. The CDR3 sequence: CASRPQGGPNTGELFF. CDR3 nucleotide sequence: TGTGCCAGCAGACCACAGGGAGGCCCGAACACCGGGGAGCTGTTTTTT.

This chain joins TRBV12-5 and TRBJ2-3; 11 bases fit TRBD2. With 0 bases clipped from V and 8 bases from J, the junction kept 10 bases outside the gene matches. This CDR3 region has 17 residues. Germline V gene sequence: CDR1 LGHNT, CDR2 FRNRAP. CDR3 region: CASGLVSSGRFLGTQYF. CDR3 nucleotide sequence: TGTGCTAGTGGTTTGGTATCTAGCGGGAGGTTCCTGGGTACGCAGTATTTT.

This clone was seen once. Here the CDR3 reads CAWRAGQGADTQYF. The CDR3 DNA follows: TGTGCCTGGAGAGCGGGACAGGGGGCAGATACGCAGTATTTT. This rearrangement joins TRBV30 to TRBJ2-3; 11 nucleotides match TRBD1. V dropped 3 bases and J dropped 4; count of bases not matched to a gene: 3. The CDR3 runs to 14 residues. CDR1 is GTSNPN and CDR2 is SVGIG in the germline V gene (reference sequence).

The chain combines TRBV7-2 with TRBJ2-3; D is perhaps TRBD1 or TRBD2 (6 bases each). Trimming removed 5 bases from V and 6 bases from J, with 15 bases in between. Germline V gives CDR1 SGHTA, CDR2 FQGNSA. The CDR3 is 14 amino acids. The CDR3 spells CASSPLGGPDTQYF. CDR3 DNA sequence: TGTGCCAGCAGCCCTCTAGGGGGGCCGGATACGCAGTATTTT. Using reference TRBV7-2 and TRBJ2-3 for the parts outside the CDR3, the full variable domain is GAGVSQSPSNKVTEKGKDVELRCDPISGHTALYWYRQSLGQGLEFLIYFQGNSAPDKSGLPSDRFSAERTGGSVSTLTIQRTQQEDSAVYLCASSPLGGPDTQYFGPGTRLTVL.

The rearrangement links TRBV5-1 to TRBJ2-1; TRBD2 aligns across 10 bases. This CDR3 is built from 17 residues. The V segment lost 3 bases and the J segment 0 bases; nucleotides outside the gene matches: 6. Germline V gene lookup returns CDR1 SGHRS and CDR2 YFSETQ. CDR3 in amino acids: CASSSGLAPSSYNEQFF. Here the CDR3 DNA reads TGCGCCAGCAGCTCGGGACTAGCGCCGAGCTCCTACAATGAGCAGTTCTTC.

The sample holds one count of this clone. This sequence joins TRBV11-2 and TRBJ1-2; 7 nucleotides align to TRBD1. This CDR3 region has 16 residues. The V gene's germline CDR1 is SGHAT and CDR2 FQNNGV. V lost 5 bases, J lost 4 bases, and 13 bases stayed unmatched. Here the CDR3 reads CASSPPRAGGGYGYTF. The CDR3 nucleotides are TGTGCCAGCAGCCCCCCCCGGGCAGGGGGGGGCTATGGCTACACCTTC.

Here the CDR3 DNA reads TGTGCCAGCAGCCGGACTAGCGGGAGGGAGGAGCAGTACTTC. As protein: CASSRTSGREEQYF. The chain links TRBV7-2 to TRBJ2-7, with 15 bases fitting TRBD2. This CDR3 has 14 amino acids. The germline gives CDR1 SGHTA, CDR2 FQGNSA. J was trimmed by 7 bases and V by 5 bases; bases with no gene match: 3.

This chain connects TRBV6-6 to TRBJ2-3; D is uncertain. The CDR3 loop spans 13 amino acids. CDR1 is MNHNY and CDR2 is SVGAGI in the germline V gene (reference sequence). Trimming removed 6 bases from V and 3 bases from J, with 10 bases in between. CDR3 loop: CASRDFRTDTQYF. In nucleotides, the CDR3 is TGTGCCAGCAGAGACTTCCGTACAGATACGCAGTATTTT.